The sequence of this T cell receptor (beta chain) was determined in a study of blood T cell repertoires in COVID-19. Background on the study: Samples taken during acute and convalescent COVID-19 were collected in the United States, Italy and Spain. PBMCs, B-cell-depleted T cells, or T cells were the source of the cDNA or gDNA that made up the material.

This clone was seen once. As processed by the authors: From reference gene primer amplification, estimates of nucleated cell counts were derived. Assay used: immunoSEQ multiplex PCR; TCRdb lists only in-frame clones, some missing. That table supplies the V and J calls and clone size; D and trimming were determined from the DNA. The sample has 150,000 or so clones; over 85% are singletons. Germline V gives CDR1 SNHLY, CDR2 FYNNEI. The germline V and J ends were trimmed by 8 bases and 6 bases, with 8 bases remaining between them. CDR3 size: 11 residues. The gene calls are TRBV2 and TRBJ2-1; D is ambiguous. The clonotype originates from a woman between 45 and 60 years old with acute or convalescent COVID-19. Specimen: peripheral blood. The CDR3 loop is CASPNGNEQFF. Written as DNA, the CDR3 is TGTGCCAGCCCCAACGGCAATGAGCAGTTCTTC. Filled out from reference TRBV2 and TRBJ2-1, the complete variable domain reads EPEVTQTPSHQVTQMGQEVILRCVPISNHLYFYWYRQILGQKVEFLVSFYNNEISEKSEIFDDQFSVERPDGSNFTLKIRSTKLEDSAMYFCASPNGNEQFFGPGTRLTVL.